This T cell receptor (beta chain) came from a study of cytomegalovirus exposure and HLA in healthy donors. Whole-study findings and limits: In vitro, three CMV-associated chains proved specific for CMV antigens.

The PCR used 60 Vbeta and 13 Jbeta primers. The method was immunoSEQ multiplex PCR; TCRdb's version includes in-frame clones alone and lacks a portion of them. The table shows under 200,000 clones, with under 80% occurring only once. V gave up 6 bases and J gave up 4 bases, with 12 bases separating them. The V gene's germline CDR1 is MNHEY and CDR2 SMNVEV (reference sequence). The CDR3 has 13 residues. Unrecorded immune exposure was likely among donors, who were nominally healthy when sampled. For this clone: Its antigen is not identified.

Material: PBMCs. The receptor was derived from a woman between 25 and 40 years old in good health and CMV-seronegative. This sequence joins TRBV27 and TRBJ2-5; no clear D. The CDR3 DNA reads as TGTGCCAGCAGGGAAAGTAGGAGAGAGACCCAGTACTTC. This encodes CASRESRRETQYF.